The 31 T cell receptor beta chains given below trace back to one sample, sequenced in a study of cytomegalovirus exposure and HLA in healthy donors. Use of 60 Vbeta and 13 Jbeta primers characterized the PCR. The assay was immunoSEQ multiplex PCR, and TCRdb's table has in-frame clones only and misses some. The table lists about 150,000 clones, 60% to 80% of them singletons. The sequencing input was PBMCs. The origin of the receptors is a man aged 25 to 40 in good health and CMV-seropositive.

This clone was found once. This chain connects TRBV28 to TRBJ1-5; perhaps TRBD1 as D (6 bases). V shed 3 bases and J shed 1 base, with 13 bases lying between them. CDR3 length: 16 amino acids. Looked up from germline, CDR1 is MDHEN and CDR2 is SYDVKM. The CDR3 reads CASSLLQGVSNQPQHF. CDR3 in DNA: TGTGCCAGCAGTTTGTTACAGGGAGTAAGCAATCAGCCCCAGCATTTT.

The J gene is TRBJ2-1, the V gene TRBV4-1, with 8 bases fitting TRBD2. This CDR3 has 15 residues. Germline lookup yields CDR1 MGHRA and CDR2 YSYEKL. With 3 bases clipped from V and 2 bases from J, the junction kept 3 bases outside the gene matches. CDR3 nucleotides: TGCGCCAGCAGCCACCGGACTAGCACCTACAATGAGCAGTTCTTC. Protein product: CASSHRTSTYNEQFF.

This chain connects TRBV25-1 to TRBJ2-3, with 11 bases identical to TRBD1. Unmatched junction bases numbered 6, after V lost 6 bases and J lost 10 bases. The CDR3 is made up of 13 amino acids. Germline V gene data show CDR1 as MGHDK and CDR2 as SYGVNS. The CDR3 reads CASSRDRGFPQYF. In DNA form, the CDR3 reads TGTGCCAGCAGCCGGGACAGGGGGTTTCCGCAGTATTTT. The whole variable domain, remainder taken from reference TRBV25-1 and TRBJ2-3, is EADIYQTPRYLVIGTGKKITLECSQTMGHDKMYWYQQDPGMELHLIHYSYGVNSTEKGDLSSESTVSRIRTEHFPLTLESARPSHTSQYLCASSRDRGFPQYFGPGTRLTVL.

The chain joins TRBV11-2 to TRBJ1-2, with D possibly being TRBD1 (6 bases). The germline V gene has CDR1 SGHAT and CDR2 FQNNGV. This CDR3 has 15 residues. Trimming stripped 0 bases from V and 7 bases from J, with 15 bases between. The CDR3 reads CASSLDRRGLGGYTF. CDR3 bases: TGTGCCAGCAGCTTAGATCGCAGGGGCCTTGGTGGCTACACCTTC.

The V and J genes are TRBV30 and TRBJ1-1; 9 nucleotides match TRBD1. The germline V gene encodes CDR1 GTSNPN and CDR2 SVGIG (reference sequence). The CDR3 is 15 residues long. V shed 2 bases, J shed 4 bases, and the junction held 8 bases outside the gene matches. The CDR3 region has the DNA TGTGCCTGGAGTCCCCTGGGACAGGGCGGCACTGAAGCTTTCTTT. This sequence encodes CAWSPLGQGGTEAFF.

This sequence joins TRBV6-1 and TRBJ2-2; D not certain. This CDR3 spans 10 amino acids. From germline, CDR1 is MNHNS and CDR2 SASEGT. Trimming removed 10 bases from V and 6 bases from J, with 6 bases in between. The CDR3 region is CATESGELFF. DNA of the CDR3: TGTGCCACCGAGTCCGGGGAGCTGTTTTTT.

The chain employs TRBV5-1 and TRBJ2-3; no definite D call. Looked up from germline, CDR1 is SGHRS and CDR2 is YFSETQ. The V end was cut by 0 bases, the J end by 0 bases, with 8 bases between. The CDR3 has 15 residues. CDR3 nucleotides: TGCGCCAGCAGCTTGGAACGGTTTAGCACAGATACGCAGTATTTT. Amino acid sequence: CASSLERFSTDTQYF.

The chain recombines TRBV11-1 with TRBJ2-7; 7 positions agree with TRBD1. CDR1 and CDR2 (germline): SGHAT, FQDESV (reference sequence). The trim removed 1 base at V and 3 bases at J, leaving 9 bases unmatched. The CDR3 has 16 amino acids. The CDR3 protein is CASSLGGRGFGYEQYF. For the CDR3, the DNA is TGTGCCAGCAGCTTAGGTGGCAGGGGGTTTGGCTACGAGCAGTACTTC.

The V and J genes are TRBV18 and TRBJ1-5; TRBD1 aligns across 7 bases. Germline V gives CDR1 KGHSH, CDR2 LQKENI. The CDR3 sequence is 15 residues long. V was pared by 2 bases and J by 4 bases, with 5 bases of the junction left unmatched. The CDR3 is CASSPSGTVNQPQHF. CDR3 coding DNA: TGTGCCAGCTCACCAAGTGGGACAGTTAATCAGCCCCAGCATTTT.

The J gene is TRBJ1-2, the V gene TRBV10-3; no clear D gene. This CDR3 region has 18 residues. CDR1 and CDR2 (germline): ENHRY, SYGVKD. V lost 3 bases, J lost 0 bases, and 20 bases lay in between. CDR3 sequence (DNA): TGTGCCATCAGTGATCCTTACCCAACAGAAGCCACTAACTATGGCTACACCTTC. Encoded protein: CAISDPYPTEATNYGYTF.

The genes are TRBV5-1 and TRBJ2-5, with 7 nucleotides matching TRBD2. V gave up 0 bases and J gave up 5 bases; unmatched junction bases: 13. CDR3 size: 17 residues. Germline V CDR1 and CDR2: SGHRS, YFSETQ. The DNA for the CDR3 is TGCGCCAGCAGCTTGGGAGCTCGGGCGGGAGATGGGGAGACCCAGTACTTC. It encodes CASSLGARAGDGETQYF.

The chain combines TRBV5-1 with TRBJ2-1; TRBD2 might be the D (6 bases). Trimming pared 4 bases from V and 0 bases from J, leaving 11 bases between. The CDR3 length is 15 residues. The germline CDR1 and CDR2 sequences are SGHRS and YFSETQ. The CDR3 reads CASSQAGNSYNEQFF. CDR3 bases: TGCGCCAGCAGCCAGGCGGGAAACTCCTACAATGAGCAGTTCTTC.

The chain recombines TRBV6-6 with TRBJ1-1; TRBD1 is a possible D gene (6 bases). Germline CDR1 is MNHNY and CDR2 is SVGAGI (reference sequence). The CDR3 is 13 residues long. V was pared by 6 bases and J by 7 bases, with 15 bases between. Here the CDR3 reads CASRQDRMLEAFF. DNA of the CDR3: TGTGCCAGCAGACAGGACAGAATGCTTGAAGCTTTCTTT.

This chain's CDR3 is CASSQESGGRLGEQYF. The CDR3 region has the DNA TGCGCCAGCAGCCAAGAATCGGGGGGGCGCTTAGGCGAGCAGTACTTC. V is TRBV4-1 and J is TRBJ2-7, with TRBD2 identical over 8 bases. Germline CDR1 and CDR2: MGHRA and YSYEKL. The CDR3 has 16 amino acids. Trimming at V came to 0 bases and at J to 6 bases, leaving 10 bases not matched to a gene.

The rearrangement joins TRBV7-9 to TRBJ2-2; 7 bases are shared with TRBD1. Germline V gene data show CDR1 as SEHNR and CDR2 as FQNEAQ (reference sequence). CDR3 length: 16 residues. With V trimmed by 7 bases and J by 2 bases, 10 bases remained unmatched. As DNA, the CDR3 is TGTGCCAGCACCCGAGATGGGGACAGCAACACCGGGGAGCTGTTTTTT. This sequence encodes CASTRDGDSNTGELFF.

The chain joins TRBV19 to TRBJ2-5, with 8 bases that match TRBD2. Trimming removed 3 bases from V and 2 bases from J; junction bases left unmatched: 5. The CDR3 is 15 residues long. CDR1 LNHDA and CDR2 SQIVND come from the germline V gene (reference sequence). DNA for the CDR3: TGTGCCAGTAGTATGTATACTAGCGGACAAGAGACCCAGTACTTC. Its protein product is CASSMYTSGQETQYF.

The CDR3 loop reads CASSQAGQGGNQPQHF. CDR3 DNA: TGCGCCAGCAGCCAAGCGGGACAGGGTGGGAATCAGCCCCAGCATTTT. J is TRBJ1-5 and V is TRBV4-1; 9 bases are shared with TRBD1. The germline V gene encodes CDR1 MGHRA and CDR2 YSYEKL. The CDR3 is made up of 16 amino acids. J was trimmed by 4 bases and V by 1 base; bases with no gene match: 5.

Details on this clone: The junction departs from germline at one end; a sequencing error may be responsible. The CDR3 sequence: CASSPVLGRETQYF. The CDR3 DNA is TGTGCTAGCAGCCCTGTCCTAGGGAGGGAGACCCAGTACTTC. The chain combines TRBV7-7 with TRBJ2-5; possible D gene TRBD2, 6 bases. In germline, CDR1 is SSHAT, CDR2 FNYEAQ (reference sequence). This CDR3 is 14 amino acids long.

This chain connects TRBV5-4 to TRBJ2-7, with 9 bases lining up with TRBD2. Trimming took 1 base from V and 3 from J; bases not matched to a gene: 5. Germline CDR1 and CDR2: SGHNT and YYREEE (reference sequence). The CDR3 runs to 15 residues. Here the CDR3 DNA reads TGTGCCAGCAGCTTGAGGCGGGAGGGCCTCTACGAGCAGTACTTC. Amino acid sequence: CASSLRREGLYEQYF.

J is TRBJ2-5 and V is TRBV7-2, with 9 bases identical to TRBD2. CDR3 length: 15 residues. Germline V gene sequence: CDR1 SGHTA, CDR2 FQGNSA. Unmatched junction bases numbered 10, after V lost 5 bases and J lost 6 bases. This CDR3 is CASSPSSTSGQTQYF. The CDR3 bases are TGTGCCAGCAGCCCCTCCTCAACTAGCGGGCAGACCCAGTACTTC.

V is TRBV7-8 and J is TRBJ2-1; 9 positions match TRBD2. There are 16 residues in the CDR3. The germline V gene encodes CDR1 SGHVS and CDR2 FQNEAQ. V was pared by 5 bases and J by 8 bases, with 13 bases of the junction left unmatched. In DNA form, the CDR3 reads TGTGCCAGCAGCCCAACGGCGGGAGGGCCTACGGATGAGCAGTTCTTC. Translation gives CASSPTAGGPTDEQFF.

V gene TRBV6-5 combines with J gene TRBJ2-7, with 7 positions matching TRBD1. Losses at the gene ends were 6 bases for V and 0 bases for J; bases not matched to a gene: 5. CDR1 and CDR2 from the germline V gene are MNHEY and SVGAGI. This CDR3 comprises 14 residues. The DNA for the CDR3 is TGTGCCAGCAGACCTTCAGGGGGCTCCTACGAGCAGTACTTC. Its protein product is CASRPSGGSYEQYF.

The chain links TRBV28 to TRBJ1-2; 7 positions match TRBD1. CDR3 length equals 13 residues. V gave up 4 bases and J gave up 4 bases; unmatched junction bases: 3. In germline, CDR1 is MDHEN, CDR2 SYDVKM. CDR3 sequence: CASSYRTGYGYTF. In DNA form, the CDR3 reads TGTGCCAGCAGTTATCGGACAGGCTATGGCTACACCTTC.

This sequence joins TRBV7-2 and TRBJ2-5; D remains unclear. The CDR3 is 12 amino acids. Germline CDR1 SGHTA, CDR2 FQGNSA. V shed 4 bases and J shed 5 bases, with 8 bases lying between them. The CDR3 nucleotides read TGTGCCAGCAGCTCCCCAATGGAGACCCAGTACTTC. Protein: CASSSPMETQYF.

The chain has TRBV7-8 and TRBJ2-1; 7 bases are a match to TRBD1. The V segment lost 6 bases and the J segment 4 bases; nucleotides outside the gene matches: 12. The CDR3 spans 16 residues. The V gene's germline CDR1 is SGHVS and CDR2 FQNEAQ. CDR3 nucleotides: TGTGCCAGCAGTTTACTACTGGGACAGAAGTACAATGAGCAGTTCTTC. Translated: CASSLLLGQKYNEQFF. Together with reference TRBV7-8 and TRBJ2-1, the CDR3 gives the full variable domain: GAGVSQSPRYKVAKRGQDVALRCDPISGHVSLFWYQQALGQGPEFLTYFQNEAQLDKSGLPSDRFFAERPEGSVSTLKIQRTQQEDSAVYLCASSLLLGQKYNEQFFGPGTRLTVL.

CDR3 in amino acids: CASSLDRSDRVHEQYF. CDR3 nucleotides: TGTGCCAGCAGCTTAGACAGATCCGACAGGGTCCACGAGCAGTACTTC. The chain uses TRBV7-3 and TRBJ2-7, with 7 bases identical to TRBD1. Germline CDR1 SGHTA, CDR2 FQGTGA. J lost 5 bases, V lost 2 bases, and 12 bases had no gene match. The CDR3 consists of 16 residues.

V gene TRBV18 combines with J gene TRBJ2-2; 8 bases are shared with TRBD1. The V and J ends lost 10 bases and 5 bases, in that order; junction bases with no gene match: 12. There are 15 residues in the CDR3. Germline assignment: CDR1 KGHSH and CDR2 LQKENI. CDR3 loop: CATRPPRGLTGELFF. The CDR3 DNA follows: TGTGCCACCCGACCCCCCAGGGGGCTGACCGGGGAGCTGTTTTTT.

This clone was detected once. V is TRBV19 and J is TRBJ2-7; 7 bases are shared with TRBD1. The CDR3 is made up of 13 amino acids. The V segment lost 3 bases and the J segment 5 bases; nucleotides outside the gene matches: 4. Germline CDR1 reads LNHDA; CDR2 reads SQIVND (reference sequence). The CDR3 is CASSIRDSDEQYF. CDR3 nucleotides: TGTGCCAGTAGTATCCGGGACAGCGACGAGCAGTACTTC.

The chain recombines TRBV9 with TRBJ2-7; TRBD2 aligns across 7 bases. The CDR3 consists of 15 residues. The germline gives CDR1 SGDLS, CDR2 YYNGEE. The trim removed 0 bases at V and 0 bases at J, leaving 3 bases unmatched. The CDR3 loop is CASSVDGGSSYEQYF. DNA of the CDR3: TGTGCCAGCAGCGTAGACGGCGGGAGCTCCTACGAGCAGTACTTC. The complete variable domain, with remaining parts taken from reference TRBV9 and TRBJ2-7, reads DSGVTQTPKHLITATGQRVTLRCSPRSGDLSVYWYQQSLDQGLQFLIQYYNGEERAKGNILERFSAQQFPDLHSELNLSSLELGDSALYFCASSVDGGSSYEQYFGPGTRLTVT.

V gene TRBV7-9 combines with J gene TRBJ2-7, with a tentative D call TRBD1 (5 bases). V lost 4 bases to trimming and J lost 3 bases, with 19 bases between them. The germline V gene has CDR1 SEHNR and CDR2 FQNEAQ (reference sequence). The CDR3 spans 16 residues. The CDR3 here is CASSYNKGQRIYEQYF. In DNA, the CDR3 is TGTGCCAGCAGCTACAACAAAGGACAAAGGATCTACGAGCAGTACTTC.

The chain couples TRBV19 to TRBJ2-5, with D tentatively TRBD1 (6 bases). Germline-derived CDR1 and CDR2 are LNHDA and SQIVND (reference sequence). V gave up 5 bases and J gave up 1 base, with 8 bases separating them. The CDR3 covers 13 residues. The CDR3 is CASSGTIQETQYF. In DNA form, the CDR3 reads TGTGCCAGTAGTGGGACAATCCAAGAGACCCAGTACTTC.